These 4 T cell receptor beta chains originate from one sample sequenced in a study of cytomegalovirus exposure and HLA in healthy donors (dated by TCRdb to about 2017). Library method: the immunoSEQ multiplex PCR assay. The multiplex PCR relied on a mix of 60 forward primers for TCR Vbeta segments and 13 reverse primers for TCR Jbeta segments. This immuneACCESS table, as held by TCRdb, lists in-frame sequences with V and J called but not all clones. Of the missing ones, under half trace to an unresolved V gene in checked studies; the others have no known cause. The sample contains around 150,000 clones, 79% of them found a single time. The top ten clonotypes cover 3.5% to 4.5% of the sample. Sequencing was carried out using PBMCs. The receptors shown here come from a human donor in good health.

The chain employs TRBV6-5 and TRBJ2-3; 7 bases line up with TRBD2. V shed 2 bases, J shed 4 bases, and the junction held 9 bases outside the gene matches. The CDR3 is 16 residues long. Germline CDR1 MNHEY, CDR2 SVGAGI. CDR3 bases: TGTGCCAGCAGTTACGCGGTTGGCGGGAGCGCAGATACGCAGTATTTT. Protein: CASSYAVGGSADTQYF.

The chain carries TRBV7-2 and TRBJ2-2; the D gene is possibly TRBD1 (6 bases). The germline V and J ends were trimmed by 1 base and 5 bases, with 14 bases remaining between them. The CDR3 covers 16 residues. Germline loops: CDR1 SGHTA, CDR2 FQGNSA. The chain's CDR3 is CASSLEYKQGTGELFF. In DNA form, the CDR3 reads TGTGCCAGCAGCTTAGAATATAAACAGGGTACCGGGGAGCTGTTTTTT.

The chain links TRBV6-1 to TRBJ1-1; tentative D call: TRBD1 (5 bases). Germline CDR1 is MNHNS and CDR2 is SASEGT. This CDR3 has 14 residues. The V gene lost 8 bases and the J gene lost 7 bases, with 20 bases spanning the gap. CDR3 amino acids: CASEPMLGVREAFF. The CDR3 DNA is TGTGCCAGCGAACCTATGCTAGGGGTTCGTGAAGCTTTCTTT.

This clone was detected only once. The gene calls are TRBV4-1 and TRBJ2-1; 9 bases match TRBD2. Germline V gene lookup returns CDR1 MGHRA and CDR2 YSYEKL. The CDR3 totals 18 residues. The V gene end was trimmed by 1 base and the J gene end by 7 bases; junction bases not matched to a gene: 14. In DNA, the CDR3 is TGCGCCAGCAGCCAAGGCCCTCGGGGCGGGAGGGCCGGGAATGAGCAGTTCTTC. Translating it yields CASSQGPRGGRAGNEQFF.